Listed here are 13 T cell receptor beta chains from one sample, sequenced in a study of blood T cells in healthy people across ages. The second PCR ran about 6 to 11 cycles with a sample-barcoded 5' primer and J-beta primers. TCRdb reanalysed the 5' RACE reads using MiXCR and keeps one entry per CDR3 protein. Among just over 1 million distinct CDR3 sequences, roughly 45% were seen once, and the ten largest hold under 20%. Sequenced: blood. The receptors derive from a woman aged 60-75 years in good health.

This clonotype was counted ten times or more. Relative to the germline gene, one junction end is altered; a read error may explain this. The rearrangement links TRBV12-3 or TRBV12-4 to TRBJ2-1; D gene uncertain. This CDR3 region has 12 residues. The CDR3: CASSLDYNEQFF. The CDR3 nucleotides read TGTGCCAGCAGCTTAGACTACAATGAGCAGTTCTTC.

This chain links TRBV12-3 or TRBV12-4 with TRBJ2-1, with 9 bases fitting TRBD2. The CDR3 is 17 amino acids. V was pared by 5 bases and J by 9 bases, with 17 bases of the junction left unmatched. The CDR3 protein is CASSLKIAGALSGEQFF. In nucleotides, the CDR3 is TGTGCCAGCAGTCTCAAGATAGCGGGAGCTCTGTCGGGTGAGCAGTTCTTC.

V usage is TRBV3-1 and J usage is TRBJ2-1, with 8 bases matching TRBD2. The CDR3 consists of 18 residues. V lost 0 bases and J lost 6; bases outside the gene matches: 13. Germline lookup yields CDR1 LGHDT and CDR2 YNNKEL (reference sequence). CDR3 coding DNA: TGTGCCAGCAGCCAAGAGAGCAGCGGGAGTAGGAGGGTCAATGAGCAGTTCTTC. This sequence encodes CASSQESSGSRRVNEQFF.

This clonotype was counted between two and nine times. The genes are TRBV27 and TRBJ2-5, with D perhaps given as TRBD1 or TRBD2 (5 bases each). The tail of the sequence fits TRBJ2-7 better, so the J call may be wrong. There are 13 residues in the CDR3. The V gene's germline CDR1 is MNHEY and CDR2 SMNVEV (reference sequence). In DNA, the CDR3 is TGTGCCAGCAGTTCCGGGTGGGGACGCGAGCAGTACTTC. Amino acids: CASSSGWGREQYF.

This chain connects TRBV27 to TRBJ1-5; 7 positions match TRBD1. From germline, CDR1 is MNHEY and CDR2 SMNVEV (reference sequence). The CDR3 loop spans 14 amino acids. V was pared by 6 bases and J by 5 bases, with 7 bases of the junction left unmatched. The CDR3: CASSTGQRYQPQHF. Here the CDR3 DNA reads TGTGCCAGCAGCACGGGACAGAGGTATCAGCCCCAGCATTTT.

The V and J genes are TRBV12-3 or TRBV12-4 and TRBJ2-7, with TRBD2 matching 9 bases. V trimming: 6 bases; J trimming: 3 bases; junction bases outside the gene matches: 6. CDR3 length equals 14 residues. CDR3: CASRLAGNGYEQYF. Here the CDR3 DNA reads TGTGCCAGCAGGCTAGCGGGAAACGGCTACGAGCAGTACTTC.

This clonotype occurred a few times. For the CDR3, the DNA is TGTGCCAGCAGCCCCTTCAAGCGGGAAAGCACAGATACGCAGTATTTT. Its protein is CASSPFKRESTDTQYF. J is TRBJ2-3 and V is TRBV4-2, with 7 bases identical to TRBD2. The ends lost 4 bases at V and 0 bases at J; junction bases unmatched: 7. This CDR3 is 16 amino acids long. The germline CDR1 and CDR2 sequences are LGHNA and YNFKEQ.

There are many counts of this clonotype. This chain joins TRBV7-6 and TRBJ2-1; unclear D gene. The CDR3 length is 16 residues. V was trimmed by 1 base and J by 0 bases, leaving 10 bases between them. The germline V gene has CDR1 SGHVS and CDR2 FNYEAQ. The CDR3 bases are TGTGCCAGCAGCTTAGGGGATGGCGGCTCCTACAATGAGCAGTTCTTC. Translation: CASSLGDGGSYNEQFF.

There are a few counts of this clonotype. The chain is built from TRBV10-1 and TRBJ2-1; D is undetermined. The J call may be wrong; the DNA end is better matched by TRBJ2-7. The CDR3 runs to 12 residues. Germline V gives CDR1 WNHNN, CDR2 SYGVQD (reference sequence). In nucleotides, the CDR3 is TGCGCCAGCAGTTCGTCCTACAATGAGCAGTACTTC. The encoded protein is CASSSSYNEQYF.

The genes are TRBV5-1 and TRBJ2-5; a weak D match, TRBD1 (6 bases). The CDR3 length is 14 residues. From germline, CDR1 is SGHRS and CDR2 YFSETQ. V lost 4 bases, J lost 1 base, and 11 bases lay in between. CDR3 DNA: TGCGCCAGCAGCATCCGGGACACCCAAGAGACCCAGTACTTC. Protein product: CASSIRDTQETQYF.

The chain recombines TRBV9 with TRBJ2-1; TRBD2 aligns across 10 bases. J was trimmed by 12 bases and V by 4 bases; bases with no gene match: 10. The CDR3 extends over 14 amino acids. Germline V lookup: CDR1 SGDLS, CDR2 YYNGEE. CDR3 DNA sequence: TGTGCCAGCAGCCTAAAGGGTTGGACTAGCGGGCAGTTCTTC. This gives the protein CASSLKGWTSGQFF.

This clonotype has only a few counts. This sequence joins TRBV20-1 and TRBJ2-1; 7 positions agree with TRBD2. This CDR3 region has 14 residues. The germline gives CDR1 DFQATT, CDR2 SNEGSKA (reference sequence). The V and J ends lost 4 bases and 3 bases, in that order; junction bases with no gene match: 6. In DNA, the CDR3 is TGCAGTGCTAAGGCGGGAGACCTCTACAATGAGCAGTTCTTC. Translation gives CSAKAGDLYNEQFF.

This clonotype was counted a few times. This chain links TRBV20-1 with TRBJ1-4; D not resolved. The CDR3 runs to 15 residues. Germline V lookup: CDR1 DFQATT, CDR2 SNEGSKA (reference sequence). V was shortened by 6 bases and J by 5 bases, with 19 bases between the two germline ends. The DNA of the CDR3 is TGCAGTGCCCCCTACTTGGGTTTGCGAAATGAAAAACTGTTTTTT. Translated, it gives CSAPYLGLRNEKLFF.